This section outlines one TCR beta chain sequence together with its context. Trimming removed 4 bases from V and 5 bases from J, with 7 bases in between. There are 12 residues in the CDR3. Looked up from germline, CDR1 is KGHSH and CDR2 is LQKENI. This sample stems from a study of blood T cell repertoires in COVID-19. The assay was immunoSEQ multiplex PCR, and TCRdb's table has in-frame clones only and misses some. The sample comprises 70,000 to 90,000 clones, roughly 88% of which are singletons, and roughly 45% rests with the top ten. The sample taken for sequencing was peripheral blood. This sequence joins TRBV18 and TRBJ2-3, with D perhaps TRBD1 (5 bases). The receptor's source is a human donor in a cohort sampled during active COVID-19. The CDR3 is CASSRDRDTQYF. The CDR3 nucleotides read TGTGCCAGCTCACGAGACAGAGATACGCAGTATTTT.